This entry lists 15 T cell receptor beta chains sequenced from one sample in a study of T cells and copy number aberrations in small-cell lung cancer. The method was immunoSEQ multiplex PCR; TCRdb's version includes in-frame clones alone and lacks a portion of them. The sample has 7,500 to 10,000 clones; about 79% are singletons. The specimen sequenced was normal tissue next to the tumor. These receptor sequences come from a man aged 55 to 70 with small cell lung cancer.

The genes are TRBV5-1 and TRBJ1-2; tentatively, D is TRBD1 (5 bases). The germline V gene has CDR1 SGHRS and CDR2 YFSETQ. V lost 4 bases and J lost 2, with 15 bases in between. The CDR3 length is 15 residues. The CDR3 loop reads CASSPSSGINYGYTF. The CDR3 DNA sequence: TGCGCCAGCAGCCCCTCTTCAGGGATCAACTATGGCTACACCTTC.

This chain joins TRBV6-5 and TRBJ1-5, with 7 bases identical to TRBD1. CDR3 length: 15 residues. Trimming cost V 2 bases and J 2 bases; bases outside gene matches: 3. Germline CDR1 MNHEY, CDR2 SVGAGI. CDR3 sequence reads: CASSYLGQGNQPQHF. The CDR3 DNA is TGTGCCAGCAGTTACCTCGGACAGGGCAATCAGCCCCAGCATTTT.

The chain carries TRBV29-1 and TRBJ1-3; D gene ambiguous. Germline loops: CDR1 SQVTM, CDR2 ANQGSEA. The V gene lost 3 bases and the J gene lost 0 bases, with 3 bases spanning the gap. There are 12 residues in the CDR3. The CDR3 DNA reads TGCAGCGTTGAGGCCTCTGGAAACACCATATATTTT. This translates into CSVEASGNTIYF. The full variable domain, completed using reference TRBV29-1 and TRBJ1-3, is SAVISQKPSRDICQRGTSLTIQCQVDSQVTMMFWYRQQPGQSLTLIATANQGSEATYESGFVIDKFPISRPNLTFSTLTVSNMSPEDSSIYLCSVEASGNTIYFGEGSWLTVV.

The chain employs TRBV7-2 and TRBJ2-1; D is possibly TRBD2 (5 bases). The V end was cut by 5 bases, the J end by 12 bases, with 17 bases between. Germline V gives CDR1 SGHTA, CDR2 FQGNSA. This CDR3 comprises 13 residues. The CDR3 here is CASSPEGLMWQFF. The CDR3 DNA reads TGTGCCAGCAGCCCTGAGGGCCTAATGTGGCAGTTCTTC.

The chain is built from TRBV19 and TRBJ1-2; D is uncertain. CDR1 is LNHDA, CDR2 SQIVND, per germline (reference sequence). The CDR3 consists of 12 residues. V lost 7 bases and J lost 4, with 10 bases in between. CDR3 in amino acids: CASMWGGYGYTF. The CDR3 DNA reads as TGTGCCAGTATGTGGGGAGGCTATGGCTACACCTTC.

The genes are TRBV6-1 and TRBJ2-7; D may match TRBD1 or TRBD2 (5 bases each). Germline values: CDR1 MNHNS, CDR2 SASEGT. V was clipped by 8 bases and J by 2 bases, with 13 bases between them. The CDR3 is made up of 13 amino acids. CDR3 nucleotides: TGTGCCAGCGGGGGACGGGAACCCTACGAGCAGTACTTC. Protein product: CASGGREPYEQYF.

This chain links TRBV5-6 with TRBJ2-7, with 8 bases fitting TRBD1. This CDR3 contains 12 residues. Germline V gene lookup returns CDR1 SGHDT and CDR2 YYEEEE. Trimming cost V 4 bases and J 9 bases; bases outside gene matches: 6. The CDR3 loop is CASSRQGMGQYF. The CDR3 nucleotides read TGTGCCAGCAGCCGACAGGGGATGGGGCAGTACTTC.

The chain uses TRBV6-4 and TRBJ2-1; D perhaps matches TRBD2 (5 bases). Germline CDR1 and CDR2: MRHNA and SNTAGT. The CDR3 contains 15 residues. V was pared by 5 bases and J by 1 base, with 12 bases between. CDR3 loop: CASSPEGGSYNEQFF. In nucleotides, the CDR3 is TGTGCCAGCAGTCCAGAGGGTGGATCCTACAATGAGCAGTTCTTC.

The V and J genes are TRBV7-3 and TRBJ2-3; D might be TRBD1 or TRBD2, each matching 6 bases. The germline V gene encodes CDR1 SGHTA and CDR2 FQGTGA. The CDR3 is made up of 14 amino acids. V dropped 5 bases and J dropped 6 bases, with 15 bases sitting between them. CDR3 residues: CASSALGAGDTQYF. CDR3 in DNA: TGTGCCAGCAGCGCGCTGGGGGCGGGGGATACGCAGTATTTT.

V and J are TRBV18 and TRBJ2-7; 8 positions match TRBD1. CDR3 length equals 15 residues. From germline, CDR1 is KGHSH and CDR2 LQKENI. J was trimmed by 2 bases and V by 2 bases; bases with no gene match: 5. The CDR3 spells CASSPVTGDAYEQYF. The CDR3 nucleotides read TGTGCCAGCTCACCAGTGACAGGGGATGCCTACGAGCAGTACTTC.

This chain uses TRBV29-1 with TRBJ1-2; D remains unclear. This CDR3 has 15 residues. V was pared by 3 bases and J by 0 bases, with 14 bases between. Germline lookup yields CDR1 SQVTM and CDR2 ANQGSEA. This CDR3 is CSVDGVTGANYGYTF. In nucleotides, the CDR3 is TGCAGCGTTGATGGCGTGACGGGAGCTAACTATGGCTACACCTTC.

This chain uses TRBV9 with TRBJ2-7; 9 nucleotides match TRBD1. Per the germline V gene, CDR1 is SGDLS and CDR2 is YYNGEE. This CDR3 region has 16 residues. The ends lost 3 bases at V and 5 bases at J; junction bases unmatched: 12. Here the CDR3 reads CASSAGRGQGRDEQYF. The CDR3 coding sequence is TGTGCCAGCAGCGCGGGGAGGGGACAGGGACGCGACGAGCAGTACTTC.

V and J are TRBV14 and TRBJ1-5; 8 bases map to TRBD1. CDR1 and CDR2 from the germline V gene are SGHDN and FVKESK. Trimming cost V 4 bases and J 5 bases; bases outside gene matches: 13. The CDR3 is 17 residues long. Here the CDR3 reads CASSRRDRRRFDQPQHF. Here the CDR3 DNA reads TGTGCCAGCAGCCGACGGGACAGGCGACGTTTCGATCAGCCCCAGCATTTT.

This chain connects TRBV7-9 to TRBJ1-1; TRBD1 agrees at 8 bases. The V segment lost 5 bases and the J segment 10 bases; nucleotides outside the gene matches: 18. Germline V gene data show CDR1 as SEHNR and CDR2 as FQNEAQ (reference sequence). The CDR3 loop spans 16 amino acids. The CDR3 DNA follows: TGTGCCAGCAGCCCCGGCGGGGACAGGAGGGAATGGGGAGCTTTCTTT. The encoded protein is CASSPGGDRREWGAFF. The variable domain in full, with the rest retrieved from reference TRBV7-9 and TRBJ1-1, is DTGVSQNPRHKITKRGQNVTFRCDPISEHNRLYWYRQTLGQGPEFLTYFQNEAQLEKSRLLSDRFSAERPKGSFSTLEIQRTEQGDSAMYLCASSPGGDRREWGAFFGQGTRLTVV.

The chain is built from TRBV5-1 and TRBJ2-3, with D uncertain. The CDR3 has 11 residues. Germline V CDR1 and CDR2: SGHRS, YFSETQ. The V end was cut by 4 bases, the J end by 6 bases, with 6 bases between. CDR3 DNA: TGCGCCAGCAGCCAGGAGGATACGCAGTATTTT. This encodes CASSQEDTQYF.